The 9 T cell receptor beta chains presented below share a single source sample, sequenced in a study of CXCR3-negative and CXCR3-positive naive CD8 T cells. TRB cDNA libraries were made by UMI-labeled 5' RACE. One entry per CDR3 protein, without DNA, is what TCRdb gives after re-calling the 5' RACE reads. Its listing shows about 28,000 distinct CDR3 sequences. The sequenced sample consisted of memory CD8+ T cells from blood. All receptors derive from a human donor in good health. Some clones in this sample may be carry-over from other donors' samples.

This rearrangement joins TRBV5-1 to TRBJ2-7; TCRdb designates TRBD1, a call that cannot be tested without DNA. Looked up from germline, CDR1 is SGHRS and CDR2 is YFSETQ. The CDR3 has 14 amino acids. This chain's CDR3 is CASSFRDLSYEQYF.

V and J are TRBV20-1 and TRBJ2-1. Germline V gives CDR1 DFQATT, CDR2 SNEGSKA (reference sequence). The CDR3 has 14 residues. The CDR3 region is CSASGLLSYNEQFF.

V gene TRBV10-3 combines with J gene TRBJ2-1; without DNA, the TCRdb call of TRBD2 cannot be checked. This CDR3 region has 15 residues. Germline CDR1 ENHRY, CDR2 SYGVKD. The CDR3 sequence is CAISEVENYGNEQFF.

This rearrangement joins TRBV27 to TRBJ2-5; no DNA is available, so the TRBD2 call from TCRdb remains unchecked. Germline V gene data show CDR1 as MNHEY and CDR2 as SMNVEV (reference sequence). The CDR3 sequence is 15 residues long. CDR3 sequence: CASSSGTSLEETQYF.

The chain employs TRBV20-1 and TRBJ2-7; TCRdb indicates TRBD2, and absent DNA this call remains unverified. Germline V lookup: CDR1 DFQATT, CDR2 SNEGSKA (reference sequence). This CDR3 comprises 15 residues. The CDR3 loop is CSADGLSGDSSEQYF.

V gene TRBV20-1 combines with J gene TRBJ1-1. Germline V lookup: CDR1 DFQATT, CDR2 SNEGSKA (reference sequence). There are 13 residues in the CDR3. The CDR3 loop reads CSARDSLNTEAFF.

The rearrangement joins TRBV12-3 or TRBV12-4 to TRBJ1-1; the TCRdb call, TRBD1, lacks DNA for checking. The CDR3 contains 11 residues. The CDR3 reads CASRTTGPVFF.

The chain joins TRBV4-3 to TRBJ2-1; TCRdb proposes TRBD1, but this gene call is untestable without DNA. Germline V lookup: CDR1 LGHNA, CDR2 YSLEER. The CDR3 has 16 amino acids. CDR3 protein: CASSQSRGKGGHEQFF.

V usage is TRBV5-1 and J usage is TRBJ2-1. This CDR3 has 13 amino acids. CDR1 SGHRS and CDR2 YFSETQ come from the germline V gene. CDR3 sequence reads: CASNRGYNNEQFF.